The text below deals with one T cell receptor (beta chain). What antigen it recognizes has not been identified. Per-nucleotide qualities are absent, and no much larger clonotype sits a single base away. This entry belongs to a study of T cell responses to AZD1222 COVID-19 vaccine (dated by TCRdb to the early 2020s). Regarding the complete study: AZD1222 recipients with second doses at about 4 weeks or about 12 weeks were pooled, because spike-specific TCR depth and breadth did not differ between schedules. TCR sequencing covered 233 trial participants: 200 to 220 given two doses of AZD1222 and 26 given two doses of MenACWY control vaccine. Trial participants were enrolled by age into 18-55, 56-69 and 70-plus year subgroups, with roughly 150, 30 and 60 TCR-sequenced participants respectively.

The germline V gene (reference sequence) yields LNHDA for CDR1 and SQIVND for CDR2. The CDR3 contains 15 residues, cysteine and phenylalanine counted. Just the 45-base CDR3 DNA is kept, in frame starting at base 1. Trimmed from V: 4 bases; trimmed from J: 4 bases; junction bases lacking a gene match: 4. The time point label for this specimen denotes: baseline before first vaccination. Vaccinee samples came from UK trials COV001 and COV002, including a single-blind randomized controlled phase 2/3 trial of AZD1222 (ChAdOx1 nCoV-19) in healthy adults. For TCRbeta chain sequencing, PBMC samples from trial participants were taken at day 0 and at day 28 after the second dose. The CDR3 regions of human TCRbeta chains were analyzed by immunosequencing. In the authors' own workflow: Repertoire TCRs were matched against a reference library of SARS-CoV-2-specific TCRs generated with the MIRA antigen-specificity platform. Breadth meant the fraction of unique TCRs that were SARS-CoV-2-associated, whereas depth meant the fraction of total T cells that were SARS-CoV-2-associated. Using the MIRA data, every spike-specific TCR was mapped to the spike region that the TCR reacted to and assigned to either a CD4 or a CD8 class. Log10-transformed breadth and depth values were compared by one-way ANOVA with Sidak's multiple comparisons tests. Sourced from immuneACCESS, this table was stored by TCRdb with only in-frame sequences that have V and J called. A share of the clones is absent; for the studies checked, an unresolved V gene accounts for under half, and the remainder has no known explanation. That table is the source of V, J and clone size, and D and trimming were worked out from the DNA. The sample table records roughly 120,000 clones; around 87% of these occur just once. The ten largest clones represent about 1.2% of the sample.

The paper as a whole reports these results and caveats: The 56-69-year group was small, and its depth increase did not reach significance, likely because of low power. Vaccine-associated CD4 TCRs spanned the whole spike protein, with dominant responses in regions 160-218 and 743-854. Participants were mostly white British, with more females than males. The authors suggested clonal diversity may have been underestimated. Spike-specific TCR breadth and depth rose significantly after two AZD1222 doses compared with day 0 and with MenACWY recipients. No day 14 peak-response samples were available, so repertoires were characterized only after the peak T cell response. Epitopes outside the regions mutated in the B.1.351 and B.1.1.7 variants were reportedly recognized by nearly half of the unique spike-specific TCRs. Conclusions about previously exposed vaccinees are limited, since just 6 or 7 AZD1222 recipients were seropositive for SARS-CoV-2 at baseline.

The sequence came from an adult in good health. The V and J genes are TRBV19 and TRBJ2-2; 9 bases in the middle match TRBD1. Sequencing was performed on peripheral blood, taken on day 0 of AZD1222 vaccination. The CDR3 protein is CASSKGTGRTGELFF. The sequence in DNA is TGTGCCAGTAGTAAAGGGACAGGGCGCACCGGGGAGCTGTTTTTT.